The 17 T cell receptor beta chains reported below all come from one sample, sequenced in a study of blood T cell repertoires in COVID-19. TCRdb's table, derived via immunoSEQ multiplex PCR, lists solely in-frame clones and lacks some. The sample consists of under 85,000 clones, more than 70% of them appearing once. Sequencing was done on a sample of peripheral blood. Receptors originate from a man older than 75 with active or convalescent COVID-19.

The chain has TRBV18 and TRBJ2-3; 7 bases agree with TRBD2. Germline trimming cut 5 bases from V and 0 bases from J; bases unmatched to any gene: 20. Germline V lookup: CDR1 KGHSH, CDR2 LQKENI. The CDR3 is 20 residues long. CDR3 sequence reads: CASSGRQPAGLAVSTDTQYF. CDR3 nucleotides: TGTGCCAGCTCAGGCCGACAGCCGGCGGGGCTAGCGGTAAGCACAGATACGCAGTATTTT.

The CDR3 spells CASSFEGLVNNEQFF. CDR3 DNA: TGTGCCAGCAGTTTTGAGGGACTGGTAAACAATGAGCAGTTCTTC. The V call is TRBV28, the J call TRBJ2-1, with D perhaps matching TRBD2 (6 bases). CDR3 length equals 15 residues. V was clipped by 3 bases and J by 5 bases, with 14 bases between them. Germline V gene data show CDR1 as MDHEN and CDR2 as SYDVKM.

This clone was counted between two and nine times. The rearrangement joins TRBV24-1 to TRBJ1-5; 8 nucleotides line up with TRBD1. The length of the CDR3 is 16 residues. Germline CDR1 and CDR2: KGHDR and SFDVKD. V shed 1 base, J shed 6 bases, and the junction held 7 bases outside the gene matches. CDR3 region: CATSDFDRGGFQPQHF. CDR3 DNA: TGTGCCACCAGTGATTTTGACAGGGGTGGTTTTCAGCCCCAGCATTTT.

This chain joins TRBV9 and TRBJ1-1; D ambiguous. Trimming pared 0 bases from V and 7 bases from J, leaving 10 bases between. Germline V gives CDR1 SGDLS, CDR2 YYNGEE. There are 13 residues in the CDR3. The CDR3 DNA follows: TGTGCCAGCAGCGTAGGACCCTCGGGTGAAGCTTTCTTT. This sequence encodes CASSVGPSGEAFF.

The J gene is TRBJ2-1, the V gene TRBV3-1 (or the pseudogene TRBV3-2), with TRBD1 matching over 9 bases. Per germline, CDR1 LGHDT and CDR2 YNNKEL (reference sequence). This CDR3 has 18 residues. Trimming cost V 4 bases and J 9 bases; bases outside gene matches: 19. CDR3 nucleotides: TGTGCCAGCAGCCGCCGCCTACAGGGGGCGGAAATAGACAGTGAGCAGTTCTTC. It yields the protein CASSRRLQGAEIDSEQFF.

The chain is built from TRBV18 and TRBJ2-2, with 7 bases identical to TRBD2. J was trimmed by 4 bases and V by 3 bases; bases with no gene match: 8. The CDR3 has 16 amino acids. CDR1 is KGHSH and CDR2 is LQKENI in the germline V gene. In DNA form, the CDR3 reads TGTGCCAGCTCACCTTTTCGGGGAGGGACCACCGGGGAGCTGTTTTTT. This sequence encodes CASSPFRGGTTGELFF.

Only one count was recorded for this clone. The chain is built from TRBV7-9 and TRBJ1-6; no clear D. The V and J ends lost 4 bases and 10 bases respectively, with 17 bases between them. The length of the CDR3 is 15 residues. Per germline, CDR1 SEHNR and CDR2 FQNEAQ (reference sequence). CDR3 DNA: TGTGCCAGCAGCTCCTTATGGGCCCTTGGATCACCCCTCCACTTT. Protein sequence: CASSSLWALGSPLHF. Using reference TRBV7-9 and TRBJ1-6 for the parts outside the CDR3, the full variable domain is DTGVSQNPRHKITKRGQNVTFRCDPISEHNRLYWYRQTLGQGPEFLTYFQNEAQLEKSRLLSDRFSAERPKGSFSTLEIQRTEQGDSAMYLCASSSLWALGSPLHFGNGTRLTVT.

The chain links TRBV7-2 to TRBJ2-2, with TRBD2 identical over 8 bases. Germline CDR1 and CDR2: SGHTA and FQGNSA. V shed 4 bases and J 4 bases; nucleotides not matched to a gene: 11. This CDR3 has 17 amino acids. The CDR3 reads CASSSGSGLAGTGELFF. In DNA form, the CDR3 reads TGTGCCAGCAGCTCAGGCTCCGGCCTAGCGGGCACCGGGGAGCTGTTTTTT.

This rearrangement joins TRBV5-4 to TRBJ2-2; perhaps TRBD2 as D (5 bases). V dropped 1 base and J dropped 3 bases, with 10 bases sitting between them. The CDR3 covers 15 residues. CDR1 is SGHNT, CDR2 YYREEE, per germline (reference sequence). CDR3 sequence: CASSLSSGYTGELFF. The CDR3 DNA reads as TGTGCCAGCAGCTTGTCAAGCGGATACACCGGGGAGCTGTTTTTT. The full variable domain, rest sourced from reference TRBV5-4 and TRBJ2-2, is ETGVTQSPTHLIKTRGQQVTLRCSSQSGHNTVSWYQQALGQGPQFIFQYYREEENGRGNFPPRFSGLQFPNYSSELNVNALELDDSALYLCASSLSSGYTGELFFGEGSRLTVL.

The chain's CDR3 is CASSEGSRSPTEAFF. CDR3 nucleotides: TGTGCCAGCAGTGAGGGCAGCCGGTCGCCCACTGAAGCTTTCTTT. The chain combines TRBV2 with TRBJ1-1; D unclear. V was pared by 3 bases and J by 4 bases, with 15 bases between. Germline lookup yields CDR1 SNHLY and CDR2 FYNNEI. The CDR3 is made up of 15 amino acids.

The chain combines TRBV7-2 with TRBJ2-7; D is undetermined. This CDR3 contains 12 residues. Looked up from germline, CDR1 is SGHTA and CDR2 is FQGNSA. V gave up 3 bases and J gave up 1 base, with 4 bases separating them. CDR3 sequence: CASSFGSYEQYF. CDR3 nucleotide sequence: TGTGCCAGCAGCTTCGGTTCCTACGAGCAGTACTTC.

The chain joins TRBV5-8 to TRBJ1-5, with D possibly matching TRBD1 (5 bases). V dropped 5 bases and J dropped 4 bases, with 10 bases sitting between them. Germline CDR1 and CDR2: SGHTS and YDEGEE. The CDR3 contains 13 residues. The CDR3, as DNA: TGTGCCAGCAGTCGCAGGGCTAATCAGCCCCAGCATTTT. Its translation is CASSRRANQPQHF.

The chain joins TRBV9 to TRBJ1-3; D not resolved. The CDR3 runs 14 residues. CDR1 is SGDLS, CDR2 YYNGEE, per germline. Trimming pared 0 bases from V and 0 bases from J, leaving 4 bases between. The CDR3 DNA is TGTGCCAGCAGCGTAGCGTACTCTGGAAACACCATATATTTT. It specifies CASSVAYSGNTIYF.

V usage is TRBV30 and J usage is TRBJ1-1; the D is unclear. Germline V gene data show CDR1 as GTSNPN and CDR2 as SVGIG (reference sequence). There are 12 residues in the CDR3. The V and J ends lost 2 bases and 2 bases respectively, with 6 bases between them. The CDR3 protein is CAWSRVNTEAFF. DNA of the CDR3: TGTGCCTGGAGTCGAGTTAACACTGAAGCTTTCTTT.

CDR3 amino acids: CASSVAATGGQETQYF. In DNA form, the CDR3 reads TGTGCCAGCAGCGTAGCCGCAACAGGGGGTCAAGAGACCCAGTACTTC. The chain employs TRBV9 and TRBJ2-5; 8 nucleotides match TRBD1. Germline loops: CDR1 SGDLS, CDR2 YYNGEE. The CDR3 runs to 16 residues. J lost 2 bases, V lost 0 bases, and 6 bases had no gene match.

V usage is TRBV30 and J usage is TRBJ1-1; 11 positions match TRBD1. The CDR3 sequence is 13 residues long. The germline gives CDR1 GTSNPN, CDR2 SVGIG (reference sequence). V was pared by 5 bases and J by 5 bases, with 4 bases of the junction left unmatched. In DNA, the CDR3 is TGTGCCTGGGGGACAGGGGGATTTACTGAAGCTTTCTTT. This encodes CAWGTGGFTEAFF.

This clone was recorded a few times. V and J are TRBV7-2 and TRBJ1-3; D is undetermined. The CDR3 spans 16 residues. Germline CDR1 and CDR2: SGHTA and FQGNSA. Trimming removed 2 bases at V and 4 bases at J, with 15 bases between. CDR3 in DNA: TGTGCCAGCAGCTTATCGGGGAAGGGAGGGGGAAACACCATATATTTT. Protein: CASSLSGKGGGNTIYF.